A selection of T cell receptor beta chains follows, all from one sample in a study of beta chain features in type 1 diabetes. Profiling relied on immunoSEQ multiplex PCR, and the TCRdb table lists in-frame clones only, not all of them. The repertoire holds a few hundred thousand clones, with 14% as singletons. Sequenced sample: naive CD4+ T cells from blood. These receptors were taken from a young man in good health. Both conserved end residues are part of each CDR3. Fields, in order: J gene, V gene, clone size, D gene, CDR3 DNA, CDR3 protein. D genes are given only for firm matches. Size is omitted from some rows. Given values are once, few, many or a class for expanded clones.

TRBJ2-5	TRBV6-5	NA	NA	TGTGCCAGCAGTTACCGGGAGACCCAGTACTTC	CASSYRETQYF
TRBJ1-2	TRBV7-8	few	NA	TGTGCCAGCAGCTTAGCGTTGCACGGCTCTGGTGGCTACACCTTC	CASSLALHGSGGYTF
TRBJ2-5	TRBV12-5	NA	TRBD2	TGTGCTAGTGGTTTGGTAACGACTAGCGAGGAGACCCAGTACTTC	CASGLVTTSEETQYF
TRBJ1-2	TRBV6-6	NA	NA	TGTGCCAGCAGGATCAGGATTACTAACTATGGCTACACCTTC	CASRIRITNYGYTF
TRBJ2-3	TRBV7-2	NA	NA	TGTGCCAGCAGCCCAGCTCGGGGGGATACGCAGTATTTT	CASSPARGDTQYF
TRBJ2-5	TRBV25-1	many	TRBD2	TGTGCCAGCAGTGTGACGGGAGGCGGACAGACCCAGTACTTC	CASSVTGGGQTQYF
TRBJ1-6	TRBV25-1	NA	NA	TGTGCCAGCAGTCCCCCGGGGGCGCAGGTTTCACCCCTCCACTTT	CASSPPGAQVSPLHF
TRBJ2-3	TRBV30	NA	NA	TGTGCCGTCGGATTAGGGGGAATGGATACGCAGTATTTT	CAVGLGGMDTQYF
TRBJ2-3	TRBV6-4	NA	NA	TGTGCCAGCAGTGAACAGGGTGGAGCAGATACGCAGTATTTT	CASSEQGGADTQYF
TRBJ2-1	TRBV7-9	NA	NA	TGTGCCAGCAGCTTCCCAGTCAATGAGCAGTTCTTC	CASSFPVNEQFF
TRBJ2-3	TRBV9	NA	TRBD2	TGTGCCAGCAGCCCTTTATGGGAGGGCTCCGTTAGCACAGATACGCAGTATTTT	CASSPLWEGSVSTDTQYF
TRBJ2-1	TRBV4-2	few	NA	TGTGCCAGCAGCCAAGATAGGAGGGAGTGGGGCAATGAGCAGTTCTTC	CASSQDRREWGNEQFF
TRBJ2-7	TRBV4-1	NA	NA	TGCGCCAGCAGCCAATGGGGGGCAGGGCCCTCTTACGAGCAGTACTTC	CASSQWGAGPSYEQYF
TRBJ2-5	TRBV28	NA	TRBD2	TGTGCCAGCAGTTTATGGAGTCTAGCGGGTCTGGAAGGGGAGACCCAGTACTTC	CASSLWSLAGLEGETQYF
TRBJ2-3	TRBV7-9	few	NA	TGTGCCAGCAGCCCGGGACTTAGCACAGATACGCAGTATTTT	CASSPGLSTDTQYF
TRBJ2-5	TRBV4-2	few	NA	TGTGCCAGCAGCGAGGACAGCAAGGAGACCCAGTACTTC	CASSEDSKETQYF
TRBJ1-5	TRBV10-3	NA	TRBD1	TGTGCCATCAGTGAGGGAGGGACAGTTCCTTATCAGCCCCAGCATTTT	CAISEGGTVPYQPQHF
TRBJ2-3	TRBV4-3	few	TRBD1	TGCGCCAGCAGCCAAGCTATAGACAGGGGGACGGATACGCAGTATTTT	CASSQAIDRGTDTQYF
TRBJ2-2	TRBV14	once	TRBD2	TGTGCCAGCAGCCAAGCCCCGGGAGGAGCAACCGGGGAGCTGTTTTTT	CASSQAPGGATGELFF
TRBJ2-6	TRBV6-5	few	NA	TGTGCCAGCATCAGGGCCGTCTCTGGGGCCAACGTCCTGACTTTC	CASIRAVSGANVLTF
TRBJ1-2	TRBV29-1	NA	NA	TGCAGCGTTGAGCAGGGCCGGAATGGCTACACCTTC	CSVEQGRNGYTF
TRBJ2-3	TRBV23-1	NA	TRBD2	TGCGTCACGCACCAGACTAGCGGGGGGACGGCAGATACGCAGTATTTT	CVTHQTSGGTADTQYF
TRBJ2-2	TRBV18	few	NA	TGTGCCAGCTCACCTGGGAACAGGATCCTCGGGGAGCTGTTTTTT	CASSPGNRILGELFF
TRBJ2-1	TRBV7-2	few	TRBD2	TGTGCCAGCAGCCCACGGAGCGGGAGGTGGAATGAGCAGTTCTTC	CASSPRSGRWNEQFF
TRBJ2-2	TRBV5-6	NA	NA	TGTGCCAGCAGCAGTCAGCTGGAGCTGTTTTTT	CASSSQLELFF
TRBJ2-1	TRBV30	few	TRBD2	TGTGCCTGGAGAGCGGGATTCTCCTACAATGAGCAGTTCTTC	CAWRAGFSYNEQFF
TRBJ2-5	TRBV7-8	few	TRBD2	TGTGCCAGCAGCTTGCTCCAAGGGACTAGACTACAAGAGACCCAGTACTTC	CASSLLQGTRLQETQYF
TRBJ1-1	TRBV7-8	NA	NA	TGTGCCAGCAGCTTAGTTCAGGGCGCCCTCACTGAAGCTTTCTTT	CASSLVQGALTEAFF
TRBJ1-2	TRBV19	few	NA	TGTGCCAGTAGAGGCGGTGGCTATGGCTACACCTTC	CASRGGGYGYTF
TRBJ1-1	TRBV4-1	NA	NA	TGCGCCAGCAGCCAAGTACTCCGGGAGAAAGCTTTCTTT	CASSQVLREKAFF
TRBJ2-7	TRBV15	NA	NA	TGTGCCACCAGCAGCGCCCGGGCCTACGAGCAGTACTTC	CATSSARAYEQYF
TRBJ2-1	TRBV9	NA	TRBD2	TGTGCCAGCAGCCCCCAGTTGACTAGCGGGACTGCCTCCTACAATGAGCAGTTCTTC	CASSPQLTSGTASYNEQFF
TRBJ1-2	TRBV6-5	NA	TRBD1	TGTGCCAGCAGTTACGCCTCAGGGGGTGTCTATGGCTACACCTTC	CASSYASGGVYGYTF
TRBJ2-5	TRBV15	NA	NA	TGTGCCACCAGCAGAGAGGCGAAGCGGGAGACCCAGTACTTC	CATSREAKRETQYF
TRBJ2-5	TRBV4-3	NA	TRBD2	TGCGCCAGCAGCCAAGGGCAGACTAGCGGGGGGACGGAGACCCAGTACTTC	CASSQGQTSGGTETQYF
TRBJ2-3	TRBV11-2	NA	TRBD2	TGTGCCAGCAGCTTATGGCTAGCGGGGAGCACAGATACGCAGTATTTT	CASSLWLAGSTDTQYF
TRBJ1-4	TRBV4-3	NA	NA	TGCGCCAGCAGCCAAGATGGCAAGACTAATGAAAAACTGTTTTTT	CASSQDGKTNEKLFF
TRBJ2-2	TRBV5-4	NA	TRBD1	TGTGCCAGCAGCCCGGAGGGACAGGGGGCGACGGTGGAGCTGTTTTTT	CASSPEGQGATVELFF